The entry that follows covers one T cell receptor beta chain sequence. Antigen: not known. With V trimmed by 6 bases and J by 8 bases, 5 bases remained unmatched. The CDR3 length is 12 residues. Germline CDR1 is MNHEY and CDR2 is SVGAGI. This sample is part of a study of vaccination effects on CD4 cells after COVID-19. Study as a whole: BNT162b2 vaccine or mRNA-1273 vaccine was given to participants in two doses.

Produced via immunoSEQ multiplex PCR; TCRdb's table is partial and in-frame only. The sample contains 70,000 to 85,000 clones, 70% to 80% of which appear only once. At the end of about ten days of culture, CD4+ T cells were isolated. Sequenced material: CD4+ T cells from PBMCs cultured without peptide, taken before COVID-19 vaccination. This receptor was identified in a human donor who received a COVID-19 vaccine. This chain connects TRBV6-5 to TRBJ1-2; 8 bases align to TRBD1. The CDR3 reads CASSGQGGGYTF. The CDR3 DNA is TGTGCCAGCAGCGGACAGGGCGGAGGCTACACCTTC.